These T cell receptor beta chains were read from a single sample in a study of blood T cell repertoires in COVID-19. Clones were read by immunoSEQ multiplex PCR, and TCRdb kept only the in-frame ones, dropping some. The sample consists of roughly 330,000 clones, 70% to 90% of them appearing once. What was sequenced was peripheral blood. Receptor source: a woman in her forties or fifties with active or convalescent COVID-19. CDR3s include the opening cysteine and the closing phenylalanine or tryptophan. Each record gives: D gene, J gene, V gene, clone size, CDR3 DNA, CDR3 protein. The D gene is left open where the match is weak. Clone size is given for some rows only: seen once, a few or many times, or a class if the clone is expanded.

>NA|TRBJ1-1|TRBV12-3/TRBV12-4|NA
NA
CASSFLAVTEAFF
>TRBD2|TRBJ2-1|TRBV29-1|once
TGCAGCGTTGAACGGGTGGAAGCGGGAGGGCCCATCCTATACAATGAGCAGTTCTTC
CSVERVEAGGPILYNEQFF
>TRBD2|TRBJ2-2|TRBV5-1|NA
TGCGCCAGCAGCGCTCCGGGACTAGCGAACACCGGGGAGCTGTTTTTT
CASSAPGLANTGELFF
>TRBD1|TRBJ1-2|TRBV3-1/TRBV3-2|once
TGTGCCAGCAGCGAGACTCGACAGGGGCAGGTTGGCTACACCTTC
CASSETRQGQVGYTF
>NA|TRBJ2-1|TRBV12-3/TRBV12-4|NA
TGTGCCAGCAGTTTAGGGCAGTACAATGAGCAGTTCTTC
CASSLGQYNEQFF
>TRBD2|TRBJ2-7|TRBV30|NA
TGTGCCTGGAGGGGGCTAGCGGGAGACTACTACGAGCAGTACTTC
CAWRGLAGDYYEQYF
>TRBD2|TRBJ2-5|TRBV7-6|once
TGTGCCAGCAGCTTAGGAATTCAGGGACTACAAGAGACCCAGTACTTC
CASSLGIQGLQETQYF
>NA|TRBJ1-3|TRBV19|once
TGTGCCAGTAGTATCGGCTCCCAGGCTGGAAACACCATATATTTT
CASSIGSQAGNTIYF
>TRBD1|TRBJ1-3|TRBV5-6|NA
TGTGCCAGCCGTGGACAGGGCCACACCATATATTTT
CASRGQGHTIYF
>TRBD1|TRBJ2-7|TRBV10-3|NA
TGTGCCATCAGGACAGGGGTATCCTACGAGCAGTACTTC
CAIRTGVSYEQYF
>TRBD1|TRBJ1-5|TRBV6-2/TRBV6-3|NA
TGTGCCAGCAGTCCGGGACAGGGGTTTAGGCAGCCCCAGCATTTT
CASSPGQGFRQPQHF
>TRBD2|TRBJ2-3|TRBV7-8|NA
TGTGCCAGCAGCCAAACTAGCGGGAAAGCAGATACGCAGTATTTT
CASSQTSGKADTQYF
>NA|TRBJ1-1|TRBV29-1|NA
TGCAGCGTTGATGGGCAAGGCAGTCCGAACACTGAAGCTTTCTTT
CSVDGQGSPNTEAFF
>NA|TRBJ1-1|TRBV29-1|NA
TGCAGCGCACGGGACACCTCGAACACTGAAGCTTTCTTT
CSARDTSNTEAFF
>NA|TRBJ2-7|TRBV5-1|NA
TGCGCCAGCAGCTATCAGGGGTCTTCCTACGAGCAGTACTTC
CASSYQGSSYEQYF
>TRBD1|TRBJ1-1|TRBV6-5|once
TGTGCCAGCAGGAACAGGGGAACTGAAGCTTTCTTT
CASRNRGTEAFF
>TRBD2|TRBJ2-3|TRBV5-5|NA
TGTGCCAGCAGCTTGGAAATAGCGGGAGGTACAGATACGCAGTATTTT
CASSLEIAGGTDTQYF
>NA|TRBJ1-1|TRBV19|NA
TGTGCCAGTAGTATCCCAACAGGGAATGGGGCTGAAGCTTTCTTT
CASSIPTGNGAEAFF
>TRBD2|TRBJ2-3|TRBV7-3|NA
TGTGCCAGCAGCTTCATAGCGGGGGGTACAGATACGCAGTATTTT
CASSFIAGGTDTQYF
>TRBD1|TRBJ1-5|TRBV6-2/TRBV6-3|NA
TGTGCCAGCAGTTACCGGGACAGCTATCAGCCCCAGCATTTT
CASSYRDSYQPQHF
>NA|TRBJ2-5|TRBV6-5|NA
TGTGCCAGCAGTTACTCGACTTGGTCGGAGACCCAGTACTTC
CASSYSTWSETQYF
>NA|TRBJ1-1|TRBV7-2|NA
TGTGCCAGCAGCTTGACAGGCCCCATGAACACTGAAGCTTTCTTT
CASSLTGPMNTEAFF
>TRBD1|TRBJ1-3|TRBV15|NA
TGTGCCACCAGCAGAGATCCAGGGGGCGCTGGAAACACCATATATTTT
CATSRDPGGAGNTIYF
>TRBD2|TRBJ2-1|TRBV5-4|NA
TGTGCCAGCAGCTTGGTAGCGGGGGCCTACAATGAGCAGTTCTTC
CASSLVAGAYNEQFF
>TRBD1|TRBJ1-5|TRBV6-2/TRBV6-3|NA
TGTGCCAGCAGTTACTCGGACAGGGCGAGCAATCAGCCCCAGCATTTT
CASSYSDRASNQPQHF
>TRBD1|TRBJ1-3|TRBV9|NA
TGTGCCAGCAGCGTATGGGATCAGGGGACAGGGGCAACCGGAAACACCATATATTTT
CASSVWDQGTGATGNTIYF
>NA|TRBJ1-1|TRBV14|NA
TGTGCCAGCAGCCCTATACAGAGCACTGAAGCTTTCTTT
CASSPIQSTEAFF
>TRBD1|TRBJ1-6|TRBV19|few
TGTGCCAGCGACAGGGGATCGGATTCACCCCTCCACTTT
CASDRGSDSPLHF
>NA|TRBJ1-2|TRBV29-1|NA
TGCAGCGTTGAGAACAGGGACTATGGCTACACCTTC
CSVENRDYGYTF
>TRBD2|TRBJ2-1|TRBV20-1|once
TGCAGTGCTAGTGACCCCACGGCTAGCGGGGGGGCCCACAATGAGCAGTTCTTC
CSASDPTASGGAHNEQFF
>NA|TRBJ2-7|TRBV30|NA
TGTGCCAGAGGGGGACACTACGAGCAGTACTTC
CARGGHYEQYF
>TRBD1|TRBJ1-1|TRBV12-3/TRBV12-4|NA
TGTGCCAGCAGGTCCAGGGGGCACACTGAAGCTTTCTTT
CASRSRGHTEAFF
>NA|TRBJ2-7|TRBV10-3|NA
TGTGCCATCAATTTGGGGCAGAACTACGAGCAGTACTTC
CAINLGQNYEQYF
>NA|TRBJ1-3|TRBV4-1|once
TGCGCCAGCAGTCTTAGGGGGGGCGACGGAAACACCATATATTTT
CASSLRGGDGNTIYF
>NA|TRBJ2-6|TRBV5-1|once
TGCGCCAGCAGCCTTCAGGGTGTCGGGGCCAACGTCCTGACTTTC
CASSLQGVGANVLTF
>NA|TRBJ1-1|TRBV18|NA
TGTGCCAGCTCAGTGACGCATCTGAGGGGGGGGACTGAAGCTTTCTTT
CASSVTHLRGGTEAFF
>TRBD1|TRBJ1-1|TRBV19|NA
TGTGCCAGTAGTGGCCGGGACAGGAATGAAGCTTTCTTT
CASSGRDRNEAFF
>TRBD1|TRBJ1-2|TRBV2|NA
TGTGCCAGCAGTCTTGGACAAGGACAGGGGGTTGGTGGCTACACCTTC
CASSLGQGQGVGGYTF
>TRBD2|TRBJ2-3|TRBV3-1/TRBV3-2|NA
TGTGCCAGCAGTCGGCAAGCGGGGATGGGCACAGATACGCAGTATTTT
CASSRQAGMGTDTQYF
>TRBD1|TRBJ1-4|TRBV5-1|NA
TGCGCCAGCAGCTTCGGACAGGGTGGAGAAAAACTGTTTTTT
CASSFGQGGEKLFF
>NA|TRBJ2-7|TRBV4-1|NA
TGCGCCAGCAGCCAAGCCACAACCTCAGGGGCGTACGAGCAGTACTTC
CASSQATTSGAYEQYF
>TRBD1|TRBJ2-7|TRBV30|NA
TGTGCCTGGACCTACAGGGGGGAGCAGTACTTC
CAWTYRGEQYF
>NA|TRBJ2-2|TRBV7-3|NA
TGTGCCAGCAGCTTAAGTCAAAACACCGGGGAGCTGTTTTTT
CASSLSQNTGELFF
>NA|TRBJ1-4|TRBV6-6|NA
TGTGCCAGCAGGCACTCCACAGTTCAGGCCAATGAAAAACTGTTTTTT
CASRHSTVQANEKLFF
>NA|TRBJ2-2|TRBV9|NA
TGTGCCAGCAGCGTAGCGGGAGCGACCGGGGAGCTGTTTTTT
CASSVAGATGELFF
>NA|TRBJ1-2|TRBV20-1|NA
TGCAGTGCTCAGGCGGGGTCTGGCTACACCTTC
CSAQAGSGYTF
>NA|TRBJ1-1|TRBV6-5|NA
TGTGCCAGCAGGCAGACAGGGAACACTGAAGCTTTCTTT
CASRQTGNTEAFF
>NA|TRBJ2-7|TRBV7-9|NA
TGTGCCAGCAGCTTCGCGGGGCCCTCCTACGAGCAGTACTTC
CASSFAGPSYEQYF
>TRBD2|TRBJ2-4|TRBV6-2/TRBV6-3|NA
TGTGCCAGCAGTTACGGCGGGGGACGAAACATTCAGTACTTC
CASSYGGGRNIQYF
>TRBD1|TRBJ2-7|TRBV7-8|once
TGTGCCAGCAGCACCAGACAGGGGCTCACCTACGAGCAGTACTTC
CASSTRQGLTYEQYF
>TRBD2|TRBJ2-3|TRBV30|NA
TGTGCCTGGGAGCGAGCGGGAGGCCCGCAGTATTTT
CAWERAGGPQYF
>NA|TRBJ2-5|TRBV24-1|NA
TGTGCCACCAGTGATAACAGGGCCCCCCAAGAGACCCAGTACTTC
CATSDNRAPQETQYF
>TRBD2|TRBJ2-5|TRBV2|NA
TGTGCCAGCAGTGCCGGGACTAGCCAAGAGACCCAGTACTTC
CASSAGTSQETQYF
>NA|TRBJ2-1|TRBV10-2|NA
TGCGCCAGCAGTGAAAGGGGGAACTCCTACAATGAGCAGTTCTTC
CASSERGNSYNEQFF
>TRBD1|TRBJ1-1|TRBV7-9|NA
TGTGCCAGCAGCCTCATGACAGGGACGAACACTGAAGCTTTCTTT
CASSLMTGTNTEAFF